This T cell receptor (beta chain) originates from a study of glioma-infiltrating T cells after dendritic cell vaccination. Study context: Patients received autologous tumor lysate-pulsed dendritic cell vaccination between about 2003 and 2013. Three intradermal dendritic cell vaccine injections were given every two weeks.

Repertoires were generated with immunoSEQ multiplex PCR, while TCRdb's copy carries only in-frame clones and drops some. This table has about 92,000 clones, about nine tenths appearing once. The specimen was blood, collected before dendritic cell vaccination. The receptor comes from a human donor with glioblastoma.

The CDR3 DNA reads TGCGCCAGCAGCATTCGGGACAGGGGGCTCGAGCAGTACTTC. Amino acid sequence: CASSIRDRGLEQYF. V gene TRBV5-1 combines with J gene TRBJ2-7; 12 bases fit TRBD1. Germline assignment: CDR1 SGHRS and CDR2 YFSETQ. CDR3 length: 14 residues. V was pared by 4 bases and J by 6 bases, with 5 bases of the junction left unmatched.